The 7 T cell receptor beta chains reported below all come from one sample, sequenced in a study of neoadjuvant anti-PD-1 for oral cavity cancer. The time point denotes: after neoadjuvant nivolumab, at surgical resection. Method: immunoSEQ multiplex PCR; TCRdb's copy keeps in-frame clones and lacks some. The table lists tens of thousands of clones, 25% to 30% of them singletons. This sample comprised tumor tissue, obtained after nivolumab (anti-PD-1) treatment. These receptors were taken from a person between 40 and 85 years old with oral cavity squamous cell carcinoma.

This clone has a handful of counts. CDR3 in amino acids: CASSQGNEQFF. The CDR3 region has the DNA TGTGCCAGCAGCCAAGGGAATGAGCAGTTCTTC. The chain uses TRBV7-8 and TRBJ2-1, with D unresolved. Looked up from germline, CDR1 is SGHVS and CDR2 is FQNEAQ. With 5 bases removed from V and 7 bases from J, the gap between germline ends came to 6 bases. The length of the CDR3 is 11 residues.

This clone was observed a few times. The genes are TRBV2 and TRBJ2-5; possibly TRBD2 for D (6 bases). Trimming took 1 base from V and 1 from J, leaving 16 bases between them. The germline V gene encodes CDR1 SNHLY and CDR2 FYNNEI. The CDR3 runs 17 residues. The CDR3 here is CASSEGATRRTQETQYF. The CDR3 region has the DNA TGTGCCAGCAGTGAAGGGGCGACTAGGCGAACCCAAGAGACCCAGTACTTC.

This chain uses TRBV30 with TRBJ2-1; TRBD1 agrees at 8 bases. Trimming cost V 2 bases and J 8 bases; bases outside gene matches: 11. CDR3 size: 15 residues. Per the germline V gene, CDR1 is GTSNPN and CDR2 is SVGIG (reference sequence). This chain's CDR3 is CAWSTQTGEGDEQFF. The DNA of the CDR3 is TGTGCCTGGAGTACCCAGACAGGGGAAGGGGATGAGCAGTTCTTC. Together with reference TRBV30 and TRBJ2-1, the CDR3 gives the full variable domain: SQTIHQWPATLVQPVGSPLSLECTVEGTSNPNLYWYRQAAGRGLQLLFYSVGIGQISSEVPQNLSASRPQDRQFILSSKKLLLSDSGFYLCAWSTQTGEGDEQFFGPGTRLTVL.

This clone was counted between two and nine times. V and J are TRBV5-1 and TRBJ2-1; weak D call: TRBD2 (6 bases). Germline V lookup: CDR1 SGHRS, CDR2 YFSETQ. The CDR3 length is 15 residues. V was shortened by 0 bases and J by 1 base, with 8 bases between the two germline ends. CDR3 protein: CASSLDGTSYNEQFF. CDR3 nucleotide sequence: TGCGCCAGCAGCTTGGACGGGACTTCCTACAATGAGCAGTTCTTC.

The sample holds a few counts of this clone. The chain uses TRBV7-9 and TRBJ2-5, with D maybe TRBD2 (5 bases). Germline-derived CDR1 and CDR2 are SEHNR and FQNEAQ (reference sequence). This CDR3 comprises 13 residues. V was trimmed by 1 base and J by 5 bases, leaving 8 bases between them. CDR3 sequence reads: CASSLGLAETQYF. For the CDR3, the DNA is TGTGCCAGCAGCTTAGGTCTAGCCGAGACCCAGTACTTC.

This clone was seen more than once but under ten times. The chain has TRBV13 and TRBJ1-2, with TRBD1 identical over 7 bases. CDR1 and CDR2 from the germline V gene are PRHDT and FYEKMQ (reference sequence). The V segment lost 3 bases and the J segment 13 bases; nucleotides outside the gene matches: 8. The CDR3 runs to 12 residues. CDR3 sequence (DNA): TGTGCCAGCAGCTTCGACAGGGTTCGTTTCACCTTC. Protein: CASSFDRVRFTF. Full variable domain (remainder filled in from reference TRBV13 and TRBJ1-2): AAGVIQSPRHLIKEKRETATLKCYPIPRHDTVYWYQQGPGQDPQFLISFYEKMQSDKGSIPDRFSAQQFSDYHSELNMSSLELGDSALYFCASSFDRVRFTFGSGTRLTVV.

V usage is TRBV30 and J usage is TRBJ2-6, with 10 positions matching TRBD2. V was clipped by 2 bases and J by 4 bases; unmatched bases: 8. This CDR3 region has 17 residues. CDR1 and CDR2 from the germline V gene are GTSNPN and SVGIG (reference sequence). CDR3 in amino acids: CAWSKLAGSAGANVLTF. CDR3 bases: TGTGCCTGGAGTAAACTAGCGGGAAGTGCGGGGGCCAACGTCCTGACTTTC.